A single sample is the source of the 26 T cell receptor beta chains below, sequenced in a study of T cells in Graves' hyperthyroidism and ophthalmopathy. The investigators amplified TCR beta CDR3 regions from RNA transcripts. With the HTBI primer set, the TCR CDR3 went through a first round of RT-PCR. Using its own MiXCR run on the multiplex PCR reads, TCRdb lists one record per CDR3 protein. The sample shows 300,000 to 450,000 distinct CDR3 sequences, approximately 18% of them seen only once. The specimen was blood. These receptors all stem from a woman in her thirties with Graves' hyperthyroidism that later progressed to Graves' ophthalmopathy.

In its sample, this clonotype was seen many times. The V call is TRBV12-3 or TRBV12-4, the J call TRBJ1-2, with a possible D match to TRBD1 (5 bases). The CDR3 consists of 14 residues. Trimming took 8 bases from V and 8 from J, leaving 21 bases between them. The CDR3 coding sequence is TGTGCCAGCCAACAAGTGGGGGATTTAGACGGCTACACCTTC. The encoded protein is CASQQVGDLDGYTF.

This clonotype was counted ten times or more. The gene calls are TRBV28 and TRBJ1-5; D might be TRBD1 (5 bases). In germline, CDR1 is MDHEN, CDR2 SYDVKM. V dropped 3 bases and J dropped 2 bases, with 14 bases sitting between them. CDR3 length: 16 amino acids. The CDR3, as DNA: TGTGCCAGCAGTTTTGCAGGGCTGGATGGCAATCAGCCCCAGCATTTT. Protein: CASSFAGLDGNQPQHF.

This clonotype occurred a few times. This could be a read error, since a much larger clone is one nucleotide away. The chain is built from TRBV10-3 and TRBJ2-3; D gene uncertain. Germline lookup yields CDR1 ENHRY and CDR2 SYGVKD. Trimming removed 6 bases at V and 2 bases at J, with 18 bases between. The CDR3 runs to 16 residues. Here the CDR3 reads CAIRSNRGSNTDTQYF. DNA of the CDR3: TGTGCCATCAGATCCAACAGAGGATCTAACACAGATACGCAGTATTTT.

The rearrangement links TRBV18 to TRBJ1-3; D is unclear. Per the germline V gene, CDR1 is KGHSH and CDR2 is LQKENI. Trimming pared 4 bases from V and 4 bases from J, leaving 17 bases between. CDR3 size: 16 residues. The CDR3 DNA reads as TGTGCCAGCTCACGAATAAGCCGGGGTTTCGGAAACACCATATATTTT. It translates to CASSRISRGFGNTIYF.

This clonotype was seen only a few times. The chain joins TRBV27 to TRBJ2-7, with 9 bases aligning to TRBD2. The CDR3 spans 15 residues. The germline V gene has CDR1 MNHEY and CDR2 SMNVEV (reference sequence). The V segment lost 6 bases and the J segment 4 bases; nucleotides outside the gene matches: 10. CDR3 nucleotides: TGTGCCAGCAGCCTCAGGGGCGGGGGGGCTTACGAGCAGTACTTC. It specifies CASSLRGGGAYEQYF.

The DNA of the CDR3 is TGTGCCAGCAGCAGCGGTTATATCAATGAGCAGTTCTTC. As protein: CASSSGYINEQFF. The chain combines TRBV27 with TRBJ2-1; TRBD2 might be the D (5 bases). Trimming took 6 bases from V and 6 from J, leaving 12 bases between them. CDR3 length equals 13 residues. CDR1 and CDR2 (germline): MNHEY, SMNVEV (reference sequence).

The CDR3 sequence is CASSQLAGGRSTDTQYF. Written as DNA, the CDR3 is TGTGCCAGCAGCCAACTAGCGGGAGGCAGGAGCACAGATACGCAGTATTTT. V and J are TRBV4-2 and TRBJ2-3; TRBD2 matches at 11 bases. The V segment lost 2 bases and the J segment 0 bases; nucleotides outside the gene matches: 4. The CDR3 totals 17 residues. The germline gives CDR1 LGHNA, CDR2 YNFKEQ.

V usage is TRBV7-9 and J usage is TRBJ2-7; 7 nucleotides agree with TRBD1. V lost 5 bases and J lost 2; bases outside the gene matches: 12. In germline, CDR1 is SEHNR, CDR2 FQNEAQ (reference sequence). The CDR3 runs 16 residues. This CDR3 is CASSPPTGMVAYEQYF. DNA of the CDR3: TGTGCCAGCAGCCCACCGACAGGGATGGTCGCCTACGAGCAGTACTTC.

The DNA for the CDR3 is TGCGCCAGCAGCGGACAGGGGGTTAGTGAGCAGTTCTTC. Residues: CASSGQGVSEQFF. The chain recombines TRBV4-1 with TRBJ2-1; the match to TRBD1 covers 10 bases. The ends lost 5 bases at V and 9 bases at J; junction bases unmatched: 4. This CDR3 comprises 13 residues. Germline CDR1 is MGHRA and CDR2 is YSYEKL.

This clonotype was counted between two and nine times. CDR3 region: CASSLLADYEQYF. The CDR3 nucleotides read TGCGCCAGCAGCTTGTTGGCAGACTACGAGCAGTACTTC. V is TRBV5-1 and J is TRBJ2-7; D gene unclear. The V end lost 1 base, the J end lost 3 bases, and 8 bases lay between the germline ends. CDR1 is SGHRS and CDR2 is YFSETQ in the germline V gene. The CDR3 extends over 13 amino acids.

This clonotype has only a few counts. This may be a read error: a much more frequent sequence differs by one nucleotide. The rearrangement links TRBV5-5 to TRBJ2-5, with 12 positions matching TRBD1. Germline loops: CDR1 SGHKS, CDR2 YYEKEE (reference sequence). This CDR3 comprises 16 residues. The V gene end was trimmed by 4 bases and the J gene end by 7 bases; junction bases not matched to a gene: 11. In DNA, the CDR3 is TGTGCCAGCAGCACACCGGGACAGGGGGCTTCTGGGACCCAGTACTTC. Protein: CASSTPGQGASGTQYF.

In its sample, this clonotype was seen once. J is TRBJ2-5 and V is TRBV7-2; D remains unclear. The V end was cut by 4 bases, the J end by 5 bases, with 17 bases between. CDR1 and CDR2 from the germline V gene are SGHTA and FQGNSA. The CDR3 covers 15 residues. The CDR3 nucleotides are TGTGCCAGCAGCTCAGCCGGCGGTCGTGAGGAGACCCAGTACTTC. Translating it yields CASSSAGGREETQYF.

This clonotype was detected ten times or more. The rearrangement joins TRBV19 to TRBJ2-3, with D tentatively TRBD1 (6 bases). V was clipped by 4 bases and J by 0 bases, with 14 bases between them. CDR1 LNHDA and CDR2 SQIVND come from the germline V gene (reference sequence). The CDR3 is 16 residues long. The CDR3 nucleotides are TGTGCCAGTAGTACGTTTTCAGGGGTTAGCACAGATACGCAGTATTTT. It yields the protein CASSTFSGVSTDTQYF.

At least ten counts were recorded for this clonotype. CDR3 nucleotide sequence: TGTGCCAGCAGCTACCTACAGGGCACCGGGGAGCTGTTTTTT. Its translation: CASSYLQGTGELFF. The V and J genes are TRBV7-2 and TRBJ2-2; perhaps TRBD1 as D (6 bases). Germline CDR1 and CDR2: SGHTA and FQGNSA. Trimming removed 4 bases from V and 4 bases from J, with 10 bases in between. The CDR3 extends over 14 amino acids.

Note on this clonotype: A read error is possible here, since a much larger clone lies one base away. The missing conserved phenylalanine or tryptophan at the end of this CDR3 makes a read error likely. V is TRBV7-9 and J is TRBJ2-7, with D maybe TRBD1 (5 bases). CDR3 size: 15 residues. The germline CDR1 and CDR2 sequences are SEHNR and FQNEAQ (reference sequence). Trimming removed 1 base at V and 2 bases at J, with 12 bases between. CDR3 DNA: TGTGCCAGCAGCTTAGACAGGATTCTACCCTACGAGCAGTACCTC. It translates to CASSLDRILPYEQYL.

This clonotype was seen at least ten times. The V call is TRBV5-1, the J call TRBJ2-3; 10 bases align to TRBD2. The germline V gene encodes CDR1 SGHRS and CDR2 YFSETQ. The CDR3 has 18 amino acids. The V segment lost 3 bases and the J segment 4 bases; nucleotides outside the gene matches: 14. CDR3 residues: CASSSRSGGLPGADTQYF. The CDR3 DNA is TGCGCCAGCAGCTCACGTAGCGGGGGGCTACCTGGGGCAGATACGCAGTATTTT.

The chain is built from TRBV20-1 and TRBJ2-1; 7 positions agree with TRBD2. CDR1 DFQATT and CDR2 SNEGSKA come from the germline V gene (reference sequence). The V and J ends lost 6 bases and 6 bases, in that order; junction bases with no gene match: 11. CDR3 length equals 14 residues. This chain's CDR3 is CSASAGTNPNEQFF. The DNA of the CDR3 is TGCAGTGCGTCAGCCGGGACTAACCCCAATGAGCAGTTCTTC.

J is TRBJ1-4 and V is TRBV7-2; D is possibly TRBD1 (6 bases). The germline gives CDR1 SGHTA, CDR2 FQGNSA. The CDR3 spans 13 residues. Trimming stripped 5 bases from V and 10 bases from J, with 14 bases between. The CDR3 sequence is CASSPRGHGKLFF. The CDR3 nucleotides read TGTGCCAGCAGCCCCCGGGGGCACGGAAAACTGTTTTTT.

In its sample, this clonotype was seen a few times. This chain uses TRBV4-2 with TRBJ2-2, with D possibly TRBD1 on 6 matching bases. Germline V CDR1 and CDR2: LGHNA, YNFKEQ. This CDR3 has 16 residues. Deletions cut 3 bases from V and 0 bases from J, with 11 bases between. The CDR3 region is CASSQDGQPNTGELFF. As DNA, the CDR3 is TGTGCCAGCAGCCAGGATGGACAGCCGAACACCGGGGAGCTGTTTTTT.

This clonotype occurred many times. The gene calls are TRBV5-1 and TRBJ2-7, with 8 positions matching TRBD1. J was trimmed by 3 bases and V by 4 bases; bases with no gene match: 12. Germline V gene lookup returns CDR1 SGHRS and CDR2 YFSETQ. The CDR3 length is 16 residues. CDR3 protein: CASSPLGGQAFYEQYF. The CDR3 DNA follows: TGCGCCAGCAGCCCTCTTGGGGGACAGGCCTTCTACGAGCAGTACTTC.

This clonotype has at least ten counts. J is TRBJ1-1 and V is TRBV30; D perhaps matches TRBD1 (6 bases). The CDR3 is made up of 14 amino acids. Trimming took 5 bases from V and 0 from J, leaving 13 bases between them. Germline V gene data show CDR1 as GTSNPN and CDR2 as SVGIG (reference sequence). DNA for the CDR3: TGTGCCTGGGGGGCAGGGGCTATGAACACTGAAGCTTTCTTT. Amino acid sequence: CAWGAGAMNTEAFF.

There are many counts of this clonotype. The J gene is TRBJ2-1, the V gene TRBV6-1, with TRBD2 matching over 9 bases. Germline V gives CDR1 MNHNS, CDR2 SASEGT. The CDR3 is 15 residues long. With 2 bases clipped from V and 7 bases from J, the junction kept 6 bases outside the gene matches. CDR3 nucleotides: TGTGCCAGCAGTGAACGGGCGGGAGGGCCGAATGAGCAGTTCTTC. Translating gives CASSERAGGPNEQFF.

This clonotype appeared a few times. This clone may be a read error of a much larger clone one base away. This chain's CDR3 is CASRGTAIKRQHF. As DNA, the CDR3 is TGTGCCAGCAGGGGGACAGCCATAAAAAGGCAGCATTTT. V and J are TRBV12-3 or TRBV12-4 and TRBJ1-5; TRBD1 agrees at 7 bases. J was trimmed by 13 bases and V by 6 bases; bases with no gene match: 12. The CDR3 runs to 13 residues.

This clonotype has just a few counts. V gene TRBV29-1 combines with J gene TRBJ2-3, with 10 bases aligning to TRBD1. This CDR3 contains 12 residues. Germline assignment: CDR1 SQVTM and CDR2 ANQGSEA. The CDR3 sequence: CTGTGGTDTQYF. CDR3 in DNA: TGCACCGGGACAGGGGGCACAGATACGCAGTATTTT.

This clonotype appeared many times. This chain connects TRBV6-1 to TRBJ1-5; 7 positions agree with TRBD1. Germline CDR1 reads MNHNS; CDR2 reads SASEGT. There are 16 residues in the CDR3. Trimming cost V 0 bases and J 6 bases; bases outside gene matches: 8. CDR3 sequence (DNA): TGTGCCAGCAGTGAAGCGCTTCGGGACAGTGGTCAGCCCCAGCATTTT. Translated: CASSEALRDSGQPQHF.

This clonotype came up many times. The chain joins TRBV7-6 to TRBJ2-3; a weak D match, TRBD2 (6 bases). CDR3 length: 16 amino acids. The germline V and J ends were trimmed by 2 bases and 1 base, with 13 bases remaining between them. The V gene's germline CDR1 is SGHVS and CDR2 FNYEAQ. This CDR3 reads CASSLTTGLGTDTQYF. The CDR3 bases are TGTGCCAGCAGCTTAACCACGGGACTCGGCACAGATACGCAGTATTTT. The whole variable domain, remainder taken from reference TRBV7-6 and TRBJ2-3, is GAGVSQSPRYKVTKRGQDVALRCDPISGHVSLYWYRQALGQGPEFLTYFNYEAQQDKSGLPNDRFSAERPEGSISTLTIQRTEQRDSAMYRCASSLTTGLGTDTQYFGPGTRLTVL.